This T cell receptor (beta chain) derives from a study of T-cell memory formation after mild COVID-19. On the study more broadly: TCR clusters were mostly confined to one donor each.

TCRdb analysed the 5' RACE reads with MiXCR anew, one entry per CDR3 protein. Of tens of thousands of distinct CDR3 sequences in the sample, 9.5% to 15% were seen once. The CDR3 is made up of 14 amino acids. Per the germline V gene, CDR1 is SGHVS and CDR2 is FNYEAQ. Trimming removed 0 bases at V and 10 bases at J, with 13 bases between. This clonotype was seen repeatedly, ten times or more. The sample taken for sequencing was PBMCs or a T cell subset sorted from them (not recorded which). J is TRBJ2-1 and V is TRBV7-6, with D possibly TRBD2 on 5 matching bases. This receptor was identified in a man younger than 35 who had mild COVID-19 (a few samples of this study predate the infection). Cell type and time point are not known. The CDR3 protein is CASSLALGSGEQFF. The CDR3 DNA follows: TGTGCCAGCAGCTTAGCCCTAGGGTCGGGAGAGCAGTTCTTC.